One and the same sample provided the 2 T cell receptor beta chains below, sequenced in a study of T cell repertoires in cytomegalovirus infection. Which antigens these TCRs recognize remains unknown. TCRdb reprocessed the reads via MiXCR and lists one record per CDR3 protein. The sample shows just over 450,000 distinct CDR3 sequences, about 42% of them seen only once. Sequenced here: cultured PBMCs, sampled from culture after CMV antigen stimulation. The receptors shown here come from a human donor in good health (CMV status not recorded). Some clones in this sample may be carry-over from other donors' samples.

The DNA of the CDR3 is TGTGCCAGCAGCACGCGAACCGGACTAGCGGCCGGGGAGCTGTTTTTT. Translated: CASSTRTGLAAGELFF. V is TRBV7-2 and J is TRBJ2-2; 10 bases line up with TRBD2. V dropped 5 bases and J dropped 6; count of bases not matched to a gene: 9. CDR1 and CDR2 (germline): SGHTA, FQGNSA. The CDR3 contains 16 residues. Filled out from reference TRBV7-2 and TRBJ2-2, the complete variable domain reads GAGVSQSPSNKVTEKGKDVELRCDPISGHTALYWYRQSLGQGLEFLIYFQGNSAPDKSGLPSDRFSAERTGGSVSTLTIQRTQQEDSAVYLCASSTRTGLAAGELFFGEGSRLTVL.

The chain recombines TRBV7-6 with TRBJ2-3; no definite D call. The CDR3 sequence is 13 residues long. The germline V and J ends were trimmed by 1 base and 5 bases, with 7 bases remaining between them. CDR1 SGHVS and CDR2 FNYEAQ come from the germline V gene. CDR3 in DNA: TGTGCCAGCAGCTTAGAAACTGGAGATACGCAGTATTTT. Its translation is CASSLETGDTQYF.